Below, 10 T cell receptor beta chains from the same sample are listed, as sequenced in a study of cytomegalovirus exposure and HLA in healthy donors. Here immunoSEQ multiplex PCR was the method, and the copy in TCRdb shows in-frame clones only, minus some. Of 55,000 to 85,000 clones listed, around 93% are singletons. Sequencing input: PBMCs. All receptors come from a woman younger than 35 in good health and CMV-seronegative.

The rearrangement joins TRBV15 to TRBJ1-5; weak D call: TRBD1 (5 bases). The V gene lost 0 bases and the J gene lost 4 bases, with 7 bases spanning the gap. Germline values: CDR1 LNHNV, CDR2 YYDKDF (reference sequence). This CDR3 contains 14 residues. This CDR3 reads CATSREAGNQPQHF. CDR3 in DNA: TGTGCCACCAGCAGAGAAGCAGGGAATCAGCCCCAGCATTTT.

The chain links TRBV7-2 to TRBJ1-2, with D tentatively TRBD1 (6 bases). This CDR3 comprises 16 residues. Deletions cut 3 bases from V and 3 bases from J, with 17 bases between. Germline V gene lookup returns CDR1 SGHTA and CDR2 FQGNSA. This CDR3 reads CASSFRHREQDYGYTF. CDR3 nucleotide sequence: TGTGCCAGCAGCTTTCGCCACAGGGAGCAGGACTATGGCTACACCTTC.

The chain recombines TRBV2 with TRBJ2-3, with 13 bases identical to TRBD2. V shed 4 bases, J shed 4 bases, and the junction held 14 bases outside the gene matches. CDR3 size: 19 residues. The germline V gene encodes CDR1 SNHLY and CDR2 FYNNEI. DNA for the CDR3: TGTGCCAGCAGTGGCCATGACGGACTAGCGGGAGTCTTCGCAGATACGCAGTATTTT. Residues: CASSGHDGLAGVFADTQYF.

This clone was recorded a few times. The J gene is TRBJ1-6, the V gene TRBV15; perhaps TRBD1 as D (5 bases). The V end lost 4 bases, the J end lost 7 bases, and 14 bases lay between the germline ends. This CDR3 spans 15 amino acids. Germline V gene sequence: CDR1 LNHNV, CDR2 YYDKDF (reference sequence). CDR3 nucleotides: TGTGCCACCAGCATAGAGGCACAGGCCAATTCACCCCTCCACTTT. Its translation: CATSIEAQANSPLHF.

The chain uses TRBV5-4 and TRBJ1-2; 7 bases are a match to TRBD1. Trimming removed 0 bases from V and 8 bases from J; junction bases left unmatched: 4. CDR1 is SGHNT, CDR2 YYREEE, per germline (reference sequence). There are 13 residues in the CDR3. The CDR3 region has the DNA TGTGCCAGCAGCTTGGCCTTAGGGGGCGGCTACACCTTC. This codes for CASSLALGGGYTF.

The gene calls are TRBV19 and TRBJ2-5, with TRBD2 as a possible D gene (6 bases). This CDR3 has 13 amino acids. V was trimmed by 6 bases and J by 1 base, leaving 9 bases between them. Germline CDR1 reads LNHDA; CDR2 reads SQIVND (reference sequence). CDR3 DNA sequence: TGTGCCAGTAGCGGGACTCCCCAAGAGACCCAGTACTTC. It translates to CASSGTPQETQYF.

In this sample, this clone turned up once. The rearrangement joins TRBV28 to TRBJ2-5; TRBD1 matches 8 bases. Germline CDR1 reads MDHEN; CDR2 reads SYDVKM. Trimming took 6 bases from V and 4 from J; bases not matched to a gene: 4. CDR3 size: 13 residues. The CDR3 sequence is CASSLQGGETQYF. The CDR3 DNA sequence: TGTGCCAGCAGCCTACAGGGGGGAGAGACCCAGTACTTC.

The chain joins TRBV11-2 to TRBJ2-7; D unresolved. V gave up 3 bases and J gave up 2 bases, with 11 bases separating them. The CDR3 sequence is 14 residues long. Germline CDR1 SGHAT, CDR2 FQNNGV. The CDR3: CASSFSLETYEQYF. The CDR3 DNA follows: TGTGCCAGCAGCTTTTCCTTAGAAACCTACGAGCAGTACTTC.

The CDR3 region is CASSFRDIYNEQFF. In DNA, the CDR3 is TGTGCCAGCAGCTTTCGGGACATATACAATGAGCAGTTCTTC. This rearrangement joins TRBV7-9 to TRBJ2-1; possible D gene TRBD1, 6 bases. CDR3 size: 14 residues. CDR1 and CDR2 (germline): SEHNR, FQNEAQ (reference sequence). The V gene lost 3 bases and the J gene lost 4 bases, with 10 bases spanning the gap.

V usage is TRBV14 and J usage is TRBJ2-1, with D hard to call. V was cut by 0 bases and J by 8 bases, with 8 bases left in between. The germline V gene has CDR1 SGHDN and CDR2 FVKESK. This CDR3 contains 13 residues. The CDR3 DNA is TGTGCCAGCAGCCAAGATCTGCTATATGAGCAGTTCTTC. Protein product: CASSQDLLYEQFF.